Below are 7 T cell receptor beta chains sequenced from a single sample in a study of T cells in Graves' hyperthyroidism and ophthalmopathy. The source material, RNA transcripts, was used to amplify TCR beta CDR3 regions. HTBI primers were the set used in a first-round RT-PCR of the TCR CDR3. TCRdb independently ran MiXCR on the multiplex PCR reads; one entry per CDR3 protein. The table shows 250,000 to 400,000 distinct CDR3 sequences, with around 15% occurring only once. Sequencing used blood. The receptors originated from a woman between 35 and 50 years old with Graves' ophthalmopathy.

The chain couples TRBV18 to TRBJ2-1, with 11 bases fitting TRBD2. The CDR3 sequence is 14 residues long. CDR1 KGHSH and CDR2 LQKENI come from the germline V gene. Losses at the gene ends were 3 bases for V and 10 bases for J; bases not matched to a gene: 5. CDR3 protein: CASSPTSGSSEQFF. CDR3 nucleotides: TGTGCCAGCTCACCTACTAGCGGGAGTAGCGAGCAGTTCTTC. The full variable domain, completed using reference TRBV18 and TRBJ2-1, is NAGVMQNPRHLVRRRGQEARLRCSPMKGHSHVYWYRQLPEEGLKFMVYLQKENIIDESGMPKERFSAEFPKEGPSILRIQQVVRGDSAAYFCASSPTSGSSEQFFGPGTRLTVL.

Ten or more counts support this clonotype. This sequence joins TRBV2 and TRBJ1-5; D not certain. V lost 2 bases to trimming and J lost 0 bases, with 8 bases between them. Germline CDR1 reads SNHLY; CDR2 reads FYNNEI. CDR3 length: 15 residues. The DNA for the CDR3 is TGTGCCAGCAGTGAAAAGGGCCTTAGCAATCAGCCCCAGCATTTT. Translated, it gives CASSEKGLSNQPQHF.

This rearrangement joins TRBV5-8 to TRBJ1-1, with D possibly TRBD1 on 6 matching bases. Germline CDR1 is SGHTS and CDR2 is YDEGEE. Trimming shortened V by 0 bases and J by 4 bases, and 19 bases separated the two germline ends. This CDR3 spans 17 amino acids. Here the CDR3 reads CASSLERDTYLGTEAFF. CDR3 nucleotide sequence: TGTGCCAGCAGCTTGGAACGGGACACTTACTTGGGCACTGAAGCTTTCTTT.

This clonotype was picked up many times. The chain is built from TRBV6-1 and TRBJ1-6; perhaps TRBD1 as D (6 bases). V lost 5 bases, J lost 12 bases, and 11 bases lay in between. The CDR3 is 12 residues long. The V gene's germline CDR1 is MNHNS and CDR2 SASEGT. The CDR3 sequence is CASSFQGIPLHF. The DNA of the CDR3 is TGTGCCAGCAGTTTCCAGGGGATACCCCTCCACTTT.

This clonotype was recorded at least ten times. The chain recombines TRBV3-1 with TRBJ1-1; no reliable D call. The CDR3 length is 12 residues. From germline, CDR1 is LGHDT and CDR2 YNNKEL (reference sequence). The V gene lost 1 base and the J gene lost 3 bases, with 3 bases spanning the gap. In DNA form, the CDR3 reads TGTGCCAGCAGCCAAGTTGACACTGAAGCTTTCTTT. It encodes CASSQVDTEAFF.

This clonotype was counted many times. The chain recombines TRBV27 with TRBJ1-3, with 8 bases matching TRBD1. CDR3 length: 14 amino acids. Germline V lookup: CDR1 MNHEY, CDR2 SMNVEV (reference sequence). J was trimmed by 2 bases and V by 4 bases; bases with no gene match: 1. The CDR3, as DNA: TGTGCCAGCAGTTGGACAGGGACTGGAAACACCATATATTTT. This codes for CASSWTGTGNTIYF.

The chain links TRBV2 to TRBJ2-7; 7 bases fit TRBD1. Losses at the gene ends were 6 bases for V and 5 bases for J; bases not matched to a gene: 10. CDR3 length: 14 amino acids. In germline, CDR1 is SNHLY, CDR2 FYNNEI. The CDR3 spells CASRTDRERDEQYF. The CDR3 coding sequence is TGTGCCAGCAGGACCGACAGGGAGCGCGACGAGCAGTACTTC.